Below, 18 T cell receptor beta chains from the same sample are listed, as sequenced in a study of T cells in Graves' hyperthyroidism and ophthalmopathy. Researchers took RNA transcripts and amplified the TCR beta CDR3 regions from them. First-round RT-PCR targeting the TCR CDR3 was performed with the HTBI primer set. TCRdb reprocessed the multiplex PCR reads via MiXCR and lists one record per CDR3 protein. The repertoire includes about 200,000 distinct CDR3 sequences, approximately 20% of them detected once, and about 45% sits in the top ten. Sequencing used blood. The receptors derive from a man aged 35-49 years with Graves' hyperthyroidism.

This clonotype was detected only a few times. This may stem from a read error, because a much larger clone lies one nucleotide away. This rearrangement joins TRBV2 to TRBJ1-1; weak D call: TRBD1 (5 bases). The CDR3 consists of 12 residues. With 3 bases removed from V and 4 bases from J, the gap between germline ends came to 6 bases. Germline V CDR1 and CDR2: SNHLY, FYNNEI. The chain's CDR3 is CASSEGTTEAFF. The DNA for the CDR3 is TGTGCCAGCAGTGAGGGGACCACTGAAGCTTTCTTT.

This rearrangement joins TRBV10-3 to TRBJ2-1, with TRBD2 matching 12 bases. Trimming cost V 2 bases and J 9 bases; bases outside gene matches: 11. CDR1 and CDR2 from the germline V gene are ENHRY and SYGVKD. The CDR3 has 17 amino acids. The DNA for the CDR3 is TGTGCCATCAGTGAGGGGATAAGGACTAGCGGGGTAGGTGAGCAGTTCTTC. Translated, it gives CAISEGIRTSGVGEQFF.

In this sample, this clonotype turned up many times. The rearrangement uses TRBV20-1 and TRBJ2-5, with 8 bases aligning to TRBD2. From germline, CDR1 is DFQATT and CDR2 SNEGSKA (reference sequence). The CDR3 is 17 residues long. The ends lost 1 base at V and 5 bases at J; junction bases unmatched: 15. CDR3 bases: TGCAGTGCTAGAGGCGGGGAAGCGGGGGTAGGGCGGGAGACCCAGTACTTC. It translates to CSARGGEAGVGRETQYF.

This chain uses TRBV6-2 or TRBV6-3 with TRBJ2-7; D is undetermined. CDR1 and CDR2 from the germline V gene are MNHEY and SVGEGT. This CDR3 is built from 13 residues. The V end was cut by 6 bases, the J end by 6 bases, with 15 bases between. This chain's CDR3 is CASSHLSHTEQYF. CDR3 nucleotide sequence: TGTGCCAGCAGCCATTTGTCTCATACCGAGCAGTACTTC.

The chain has TRBV25-1 and TRBJ1-1, with 8 bases aligning to TRBD1. Per germline, CDR1 MGHDK and CDR2 SYGVNS. V was pared by 6 bases and J by 6 bases, with 12 bases of the junction left unmatched. The CDR3 extends over 15 amino acids. CDR3: CASSGNTGGRSEAFF. DNA for the CDR3: TGTGCCAGCAGCGGGAATACAGGGGGTCGGTCTGAAGCTTTCTTT.

This clonotype was seen at least ten times. The gene calls are TRBV29-1 and TRBJ2-3; the D gene could be TRBD1 or TRBD2 (5 bases each). The CDR3 covers 11 residues. Germline loops: CDR1 SQVTM, CDR2 ANQGSEA. The ends were cut back, 6 bases at V and 2 bases at J, with 6 bases in the middle. CDR3 in DNA: TGCAGCGTGGGGACCACAGATACGCAGTATTTT. This codes for CSVGTTDTQYF.

This clonotype was seen more than once but under ten times. V is TRBV20-1 and J is TRBJ2-1; 10 bases agree with TRBD2. The CDR3 extends over 16 amino acids. V lost 6 bases, J lost 0 bases, and 8 bases stayed unmatched. Germline assignment: CDR1 DFQATT and CDR2 SNEGSKA (reference sequence). This CDR3 is CSAFGLAVNSYNEQFF. The DNA for the CDR3 is TGCAGTGCCTTTGGACTAGCGGTGAACTCCTACAATGAGCAGTTCTTC.

This clonotype appeared once. A much larger clone lies a single base off, so this may be a read error. This rearrangement joins TRBV20-1 to TRBJ2-3; maybe TRBD2 (6 bases). Germline assignment: CDR1 DFQATT and CDR2 SNEGSKA (reference sequence). The CDR3 sequence is 14 residues long. CDR3 region: CSTRDGGRTDTQYF. The DNA for the CDR3 is TGCAGTACTAGAGACGGGGGTCGCACAGATACGCAGTATTTT.

The gene calls are TRBV27 and TRBJ2-7; the D is unclear. Germline values: CDR1 MNHEY, CDR2 SMNVEV (reference sequence). V was trimmed by 3 bases and J by 3 bases, leaving 12 bases between them. This CDR3 has 14 amino acids. CDR3 DNA sequence: TGTGCCAGCAGTTTGAAACTGAATGACTACGAGCAGTACTTC. As protein: CASSLKLNDYEQYF.

This clonotype was seen a few times. The rearrangement links TRBV4-1 to TRBJ1-5, with TRBD1 matching over 7 bases. CDR3 length: 14 amino acids. V dropped 3 bases and J dropped 4; count of bases not matched to a gene: 3. Germline V lookup: CDR1 MGHRA, CDR2 YSYEKL. The CDR3 protein is CASSQRTGNQPQHF. CDR3 sequence (DNA): TGCGCCAGCAGCCAGAGGACAGGAAATCAGCCCCAGCATTTT.

This chain links TRBV7-9 with TRBJ2-1, with 7 positions matching TRBD1. Germline CDR1 is SEHNR and CDR2 is FQNEAQ (reference sequence). The junction had 7 bases not matched to a gene; V was cut back by 5 bases and J by 6 bases. The length of the CDR3 is 14 residues. The CDR3 sequence is CASSTPGTANEQFF. The CDR3 DNA is TGTGCCAGCAGCACCCCCGGGACAGCCAATGAGCAGTTCTTC.

This clonotype has more than one count but fewer than ten. The chain joins TRBV9 to TRBJ2-7; D is unresolved. CDR3 length equals 18 residues. Per germline, CDR1 SGDLS and CDR2 YYNGEE. V was shortened by 7 bases and J by 0 bases, with 26 bases between the two germline ends. The CDR3 nucleotides are TGTGCCAGCCCTTTTAGTGGATCGCAGATCCTCTACTCCTACGAGCAGTACTTC. Residues: CASPFSGSQILYSYEQYF.

In its sample, this clonotype was seen once. J is TRBJ2-2 and V is TRBV10-3; unclear D gene. The germline V and J ends were trimmed by 5 bases and 4 bases, with 8 bases remaining between them. CDR3 length equals 13 residues. From germline, CDR1 is ENHRY and CDR2 SYGVKD. CDR3 sequence (DNA): TGTGCCATCAGTTCCACGGGCACCGGGGAGCTGTTTTTT. It is translated as CAISSTGTGELFF.

The CDR3 DNA reads as TGTGCCAGCGACCGCGGATTTAATTCACCCCTCCACTTT. Its protein product is CASDRGFNSPLHF. The chain carries TRBV28 and TRBJ1-6; D is unclear. Germline CDR1 MDHEN, CDR2 SYDVKM. The V gene lost 8 bases and the J gene lost 6 bases, with 11 bases spanning the gap. The CDR3 consists of 13 residues.

This clonotype was seen ten or more times. J is TRBJ1-5 and V is TRBV20-1, with TRBD1 matching over 10 bases. The germline V gene has CDR1 DFQATT and CDR2 SNEGSKA (reference sequence). J gave up 0 bases and V 5 bases, and 1 base lay outside the gene matches. This CDR3 has 14 residues. The CDR3 is CSAWTGGSNQPQHF. As DNA, the CDR3 is TGCAGTGCTTGGACAGGGGGTAGCAATCAGCCCCAGCATTTT.

Many counts were recorded for this clonotype. The chain links TRBV11-2 to TRBJ2-7; TRBD2 matches 8 bases. The germline gives CDR1 SGHAT, CDR2 FQNNGV. V lost 1 base to trimming and J lost 9 bases; unmatched junction nucleotides: 8. CDR3 length: 14 amino acids. Written as DNA, the CDR3 is TGTGCCAGCAGCTTAGTAATGGGCGGGGGGCTGCAGTACTTC. It translates to CASSLVMGGGLQYF.

This clonotype was recorded at least ten times. The gene calls are TRBV13 and TRBJ2-5, with D possibly TRBD1 on 6 matching bases. The length of the CDR3 is 14 residues. Germline CDR1 PRHDT, CDR2 FYEKMQ (reference sequence). The germline V and J ends were trimmed by 5 bases and 4 bases, with 14 bases remaining between them. CDR3 sequence reads: CASSGTGSRETQYF. For the CDR3, the DNA is TGTGCCAGCAGCGGTACAGGGTCTCGAGAGACCCAGTACTTC.

Details on this clonotype: Mismatch with germline at one junction end may stem from a read error. The chain links TRBV7-2 to TRBJ2-2; D gene ambiguous. The CDR3 is 14 residues long. Looked up from germline, CDR1 is SGHTA and CDR2 is FQGNSA. The CDR3 here is CAGSARKLTGELFF. DNA of the CDR3: TGTGCCGGCAGCGCCAGGAAACTAACCGGGGAGCTGTTTTTT.